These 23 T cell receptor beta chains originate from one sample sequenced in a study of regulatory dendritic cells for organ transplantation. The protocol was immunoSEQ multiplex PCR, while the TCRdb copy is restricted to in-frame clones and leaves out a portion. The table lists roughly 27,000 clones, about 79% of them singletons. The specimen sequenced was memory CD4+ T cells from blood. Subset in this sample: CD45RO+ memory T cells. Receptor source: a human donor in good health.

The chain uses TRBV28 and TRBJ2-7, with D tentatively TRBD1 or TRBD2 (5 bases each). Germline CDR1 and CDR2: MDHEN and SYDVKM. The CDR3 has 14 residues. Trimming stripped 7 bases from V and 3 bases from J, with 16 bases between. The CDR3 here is CASKERGIRYEQYF. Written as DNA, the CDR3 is TGTGCCAGCAAAGAACGGGGCATACGCTACGAGCAGTACTTC.

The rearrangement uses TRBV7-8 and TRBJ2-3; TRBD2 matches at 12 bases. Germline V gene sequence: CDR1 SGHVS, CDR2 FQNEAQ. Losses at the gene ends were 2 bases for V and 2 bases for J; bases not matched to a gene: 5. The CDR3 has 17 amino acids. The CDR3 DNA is TGTGCCAGCAGCTTACGTCTAGCGGGGGGGTCCACAGATACGCAGTATTTT. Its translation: CASSLRLAGGSTDTQYF.

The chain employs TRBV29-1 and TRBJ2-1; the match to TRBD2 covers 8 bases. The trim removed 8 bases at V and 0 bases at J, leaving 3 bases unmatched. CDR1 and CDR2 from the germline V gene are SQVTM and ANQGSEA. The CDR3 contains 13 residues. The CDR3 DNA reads TGCAGCTTTAGCGGGGACTCCTACAATGAGCAGTTCTTC. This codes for CSFSGDSYNEQFF.

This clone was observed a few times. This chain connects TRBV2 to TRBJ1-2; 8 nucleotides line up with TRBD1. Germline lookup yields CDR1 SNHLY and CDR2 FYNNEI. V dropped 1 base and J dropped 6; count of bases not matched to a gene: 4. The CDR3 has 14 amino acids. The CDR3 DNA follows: TGTGCCAGCAGTGAAGGACAGGGGATTGATGGCTACACCTTC. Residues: CASSEGQGIDGYTF. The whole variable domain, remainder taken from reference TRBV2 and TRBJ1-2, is EPEVTQTPSHQVTQMGQEVILRCVPISNHLYFYWYRQILGQKVEFLVSFYNNEISEKSEIFDDQFSVERPDGSNFTLKIRSTKLEDSAMYFCASSEGQGIDGYTFGSGTRLTVV.

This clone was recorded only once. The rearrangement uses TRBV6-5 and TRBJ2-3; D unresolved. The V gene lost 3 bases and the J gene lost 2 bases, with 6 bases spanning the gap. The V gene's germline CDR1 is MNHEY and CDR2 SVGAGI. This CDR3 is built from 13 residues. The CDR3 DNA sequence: TGTGCCAGCAGTTATGGCCCCACAGATACGCAGTATTTT. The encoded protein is CASSYGPTDTQYF.

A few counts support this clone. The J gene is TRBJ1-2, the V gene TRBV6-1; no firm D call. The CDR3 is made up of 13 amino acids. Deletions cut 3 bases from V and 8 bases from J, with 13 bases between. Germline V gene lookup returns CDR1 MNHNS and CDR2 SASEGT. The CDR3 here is CASSDLGRGGYTF. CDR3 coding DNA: TGTGCCAGCAGTGATTTAGGACGAGGGGGCTACACCTTC.

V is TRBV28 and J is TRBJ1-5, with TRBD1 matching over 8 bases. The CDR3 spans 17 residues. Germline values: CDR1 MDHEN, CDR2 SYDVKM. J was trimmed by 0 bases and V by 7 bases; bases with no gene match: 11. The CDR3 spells CASTSGGWGYSNQPQHF. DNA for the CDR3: TGTGCCAGCACCTCAGGGGGCTGGGGGTATAGCAATCAGCCCCAGCATTTT. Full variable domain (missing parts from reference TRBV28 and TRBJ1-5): DVKVTQSSRYLVKRTGEKVFLECVQDMDHENMFWYRQDPGLGLRLIYFSYDVKMKEKGDIPEGYSVSREKKERFSLILESASTNQTSMYLCASTSGGWGYSNQPQHFGDGTRLSIL.

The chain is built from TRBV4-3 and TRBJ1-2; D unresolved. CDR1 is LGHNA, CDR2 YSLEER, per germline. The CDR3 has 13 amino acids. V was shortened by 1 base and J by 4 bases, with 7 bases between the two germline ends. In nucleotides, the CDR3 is TGCGCCAGCAGCCAAGGGACCTCCTATGGCTACACCTTC. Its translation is CASSQGTSYGYTF.

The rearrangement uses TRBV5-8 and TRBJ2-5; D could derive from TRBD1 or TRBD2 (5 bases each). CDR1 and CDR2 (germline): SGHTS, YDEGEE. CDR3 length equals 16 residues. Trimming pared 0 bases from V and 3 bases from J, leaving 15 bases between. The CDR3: CASSLEYWGRKETQYF. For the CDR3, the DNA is TGTGCCAGCAGCTTGGAGTATTGGGGACGGAAAGAGACCCAGTACTTC.

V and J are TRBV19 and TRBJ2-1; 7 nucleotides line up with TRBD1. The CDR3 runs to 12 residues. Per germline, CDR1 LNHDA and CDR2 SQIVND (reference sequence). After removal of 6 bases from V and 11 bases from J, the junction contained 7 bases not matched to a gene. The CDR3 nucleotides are TGTGCCAGTAGCGAGGGGGCGCAGAAGCAGTTCTTC. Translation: CASSEGAQKQFF.

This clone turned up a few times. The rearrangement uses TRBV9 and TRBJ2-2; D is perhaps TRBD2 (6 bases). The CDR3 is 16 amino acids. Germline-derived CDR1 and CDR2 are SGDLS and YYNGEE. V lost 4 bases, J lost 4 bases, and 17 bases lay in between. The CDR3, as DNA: TGTGCCAGCAGCTCGCGTAAAACGGGAGTCACCGGGGAGCTGTTTTTT. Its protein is CASSSRKTGVTGELFF. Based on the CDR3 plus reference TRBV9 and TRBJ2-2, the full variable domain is DSGVTQTPKHLITATGQRVTLRCSPRSGDLSVYWYQQSLDQGLQFLIQYYNGEERAKGNILERFSAQQFPDLHSELNLSSLELGDSALYFCASSSRKTGVTGELFFGEGSRLTVL.

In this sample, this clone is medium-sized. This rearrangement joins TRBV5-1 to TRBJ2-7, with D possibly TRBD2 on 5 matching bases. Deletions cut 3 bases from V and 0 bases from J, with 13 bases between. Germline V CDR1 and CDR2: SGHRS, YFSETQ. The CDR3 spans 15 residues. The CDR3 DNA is TGCGCCAGCAGCTCTGGACTCATAAGCTCCTACGAGCAGTACTTC. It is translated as CASSSGLISSYEQYF.

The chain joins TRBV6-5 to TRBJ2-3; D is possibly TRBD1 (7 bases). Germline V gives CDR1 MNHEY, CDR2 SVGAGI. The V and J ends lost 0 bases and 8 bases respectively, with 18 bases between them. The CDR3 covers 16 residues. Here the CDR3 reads CASSYSIGQGGVTQYF. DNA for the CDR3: TGTGCCAGCAGTTACTCGATCGGGCAGGGGGGTGTTACGCAGTATTTT.

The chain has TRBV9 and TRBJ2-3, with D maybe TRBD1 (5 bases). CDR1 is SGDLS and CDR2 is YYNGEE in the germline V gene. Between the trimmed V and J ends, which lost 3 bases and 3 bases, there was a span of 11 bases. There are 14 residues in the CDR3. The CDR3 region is CASSEGHQTDTQYF. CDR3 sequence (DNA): TGTGCCAGCAGCGAAGGACATCAGACAGATACGCAGTATTTT.

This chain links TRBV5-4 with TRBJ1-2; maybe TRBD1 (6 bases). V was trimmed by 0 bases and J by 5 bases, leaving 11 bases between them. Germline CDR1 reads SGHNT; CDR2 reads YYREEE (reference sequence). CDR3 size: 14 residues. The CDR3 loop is CASSLGGQGYGYTF. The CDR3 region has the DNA TGTGCCAGCAGCTTGGGTGGGCAGGGGTATGGCTACACCTTC. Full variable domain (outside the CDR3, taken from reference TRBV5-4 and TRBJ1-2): ETGVTQSPTHLIKTRGQQVTLRCSSQSGHNTVSWYQQALGQGPQFIFQYYREEENGRGNFPPRFSGLQFPNYSSELNVNALELDDSALYLCASSLGGQGYGYTFGSGTRLTVV.

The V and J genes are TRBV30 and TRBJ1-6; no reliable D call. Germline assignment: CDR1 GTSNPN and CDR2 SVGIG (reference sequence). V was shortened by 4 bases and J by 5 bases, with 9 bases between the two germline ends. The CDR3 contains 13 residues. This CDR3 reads CAWMRGNNSPLHF. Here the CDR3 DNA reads TGTGCCTGGATGAGAGGGAATAATTCACCCCTCCACTTT.

The DNA of the CDR3 is TGTGCTAGTGGTGTGGGGGGGAACACCGGGGAGCTGTTTTTT. Encoded protein: CASGVGGNTGELFF. The chain carries TRBV12-5 and TRBJ2-2; possible D gene TRBD2, 6 bases. Trimming stripped 5 bases from V and 1 base from J, with 8 bases between. CDR1 is LGHNT and CDR2 is FRNRAP in the germline V gene. The CDR3 is 14 residues long.

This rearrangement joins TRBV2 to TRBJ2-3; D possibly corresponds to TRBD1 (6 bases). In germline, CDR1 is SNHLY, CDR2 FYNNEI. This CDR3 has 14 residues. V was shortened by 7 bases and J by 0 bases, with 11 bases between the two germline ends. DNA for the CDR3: TGTGCCAGCAAGATCCAGGGGAGCACAGATACGCAGTATTTT. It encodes CASKIQGSTDTQYF.

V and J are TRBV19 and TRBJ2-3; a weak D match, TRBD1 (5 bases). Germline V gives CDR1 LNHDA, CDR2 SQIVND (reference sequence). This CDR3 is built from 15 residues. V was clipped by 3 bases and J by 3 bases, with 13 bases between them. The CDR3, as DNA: TGTGCCAGTAGTATGGGTCAACAGGTAACAGATACGCAGTATTTT. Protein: CASSMGQQVTDTQYF.

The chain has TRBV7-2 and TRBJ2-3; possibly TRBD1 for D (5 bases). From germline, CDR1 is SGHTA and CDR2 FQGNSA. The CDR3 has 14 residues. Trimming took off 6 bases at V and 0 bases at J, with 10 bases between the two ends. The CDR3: CASRRTGSTDTQYF. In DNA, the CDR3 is TGTGCCAGCAGGCGTACAGGTAGCACAGATACGCAGTATTTT.

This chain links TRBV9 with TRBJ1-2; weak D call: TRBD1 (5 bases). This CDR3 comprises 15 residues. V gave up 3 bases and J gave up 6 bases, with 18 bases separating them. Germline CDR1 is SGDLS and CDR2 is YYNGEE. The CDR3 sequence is CASSAGGSLSDGYTF. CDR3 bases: TGTGCCAGCAGCGCTGGGGGGTCATTATCGGATGGCTACACCTTC.

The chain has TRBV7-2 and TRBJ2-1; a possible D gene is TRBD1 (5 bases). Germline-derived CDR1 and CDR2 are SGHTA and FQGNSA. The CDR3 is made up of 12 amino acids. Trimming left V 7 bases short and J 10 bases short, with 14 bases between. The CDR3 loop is CASNREPGEQFF. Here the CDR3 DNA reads TGTGCCAGCAACAGAGAGCCAGGGGAGCAGTTCTTC.

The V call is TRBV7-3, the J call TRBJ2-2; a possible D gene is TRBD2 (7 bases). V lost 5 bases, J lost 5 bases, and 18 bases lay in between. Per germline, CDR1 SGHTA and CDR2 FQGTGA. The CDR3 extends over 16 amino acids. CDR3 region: CASSPGPGEGTGELFF. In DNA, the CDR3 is TGTGCCAGCAGCCCAGGTCCAGGGGAGGGGACCGGGGAGCTGTTTTTT.